Following are 23 T cell receptor beta chains from one sample sequenced in a study of T cells in Graves' hyperthyroidism and ophthalmopathy. Amplification of TCR beta CDR3 regions used RNA as the template. In the first-round RT-PCR of the TCR CDR3, the HTBI primer set was used. TCRdb recomputed calls from the multiplex PCR reads with MiXCR, one row per CDR3 protein. The data show a few hundred thousand distinct CDR3 sequences, with more than 15% seen just once and roughly 3.4% held by the top ten. Material for sequencing was blood. The source of these receptors is a woman in her 40s with Graves' ophthalmopathy.

There are many counts of this clonotype. The V and J genes are TRBV20-1 and TRBJ2-1; D is unresolved. Trimming removed 4 bases at V and 4 bases at J, with 17 bases between. The CDR3 spans 15 residues. CDR1 and CDR2 (germline): DFQATT, SNEGSKA (reference sequence). CDR3 coding DNA: TGCAGTGCTATATCCCGGGTGGCAGCATACAATGAGCAGTTCTTC. This gives the protein CSAISRVAAYNEQFF.

This clonotype was detected many times. This chain uses TRBV5-1 with TRBJ2-3; D is undetermined. From germline, CDR1 is SGHRS and CDR2 YFSETQ. The CDR3 has 15 amino acids. V was clipped by 3 bases and J by 3 bases, with 14 bases between them. DNA for the CDR3: TGCGCCAGCAGCTCAACTCGGACCCAGACAGATACGCAGTATTTT. Translation: CASSSTRTQTDTQYF.

The chain joins TRBV10-3 to TRBJ2-7; D is possibly TRBD1 or TRBD2 (5 bases each). The CDR3 totals 14 residues. The germline V gene encodes CDR1 ENHRY and CDR2 SYGVKD. Trimming left V 2 bases short and J 3 bases short, with 11 bases between. CDR3 sequence: CAISETGTSYEQYF. CDR3 nucleotides: TGTGCCATCAGTGAGACTGGGACCAGCTACGAGCAGTACTTC.

CDR3 nucleotide sequence: TGTGCCAGCAGCGTAGGTGCTAGCGGGGTCCAAGAGACCCAGTACTTC. Protein: CASSVGASGVQETQYF. The chain uses TRBV9 and TRBJ2-5; 9 bases align to TRBD2. CDR3 length equals 16 residues. The V and J ends lost 0 bases and 1 base, in that order; junction bases with no gene match: 4. The germline V gene encodes CDR1 SGDLS and CDR2 YYNGEE.

This clonotype showed up many times. The V call is TRBV5-1, the J call TRBJ2-3; D call uncertain. This CDR3 comprises 14 residues. The germline gives CDR1 SGHRS, CDR2 YFSETQ. Trimming removed 1 base from V and 7 bases from J, with 13 bases in between. Here the CDR3 reads CASSLSYLAYTQYF. CDR3 nucleotides: TGCGCCAGCAGCTTGTCGTATCTTGCGTATACGCAGTATTTT.

This clonotype was picked up a small number of times. The rearrangement joins TRBV7-2 to TRBJ1-3; 9 positions agree with TRBD1. The CDR3 covers 15 residues. The V gene end was trimmed by 5 bases and the J gene end by 4 bases; junction bases not matched to a gene: 6. Germline CDR1 is SGHTA and CDR2 is FQGNSA. The CDR3 sequence: CASSQYRGRGNTIYF. The CDR3 DNA sequence: TGTGCCAGCAGCCAATACAGGGGGCGAGGAAACACCATATATTTT.

Ten or more counts support this clonotype. The genes are TRBV20-1 and TRBJ2-1, with 10 bases identical to TRBD1. J gave up 8 bases and V 6 bases, and 10 bases lay outside the gene matches. The CDR3 is 14 residues long. Germline V gene data show CDR1 as DFQATT and CDR2 as SNEGSKA (reference sequence). CDR3 residues: CSATGGTGDYEQFF. The CDR3 region has the DNA TGCAGTGCCACGGGCGGGACAGGGGACTATGAGCAGTTCTTC.

The chain couples TRBV7-9 to TRBJ2-7; 9 bases align to TRBD1. The junction had 7 bases not matched to a gene; V was cut back by 5 bases and J by 5 bases. The germline gives CDR1 SEHNR, CDR2 FQNEAQ (reference sequence). The CDR3 is 14 amino acids. This CDR3 reads CASSPGTGTDEQYF. In DNA form, the CDR3 reads TGTGCCAGCAGCCCAGGGACAGGGACTGACGAGCAGTACTTC.

This clonotype has just a few counts. V and J are TRBV6-1 and TRBJ2-5; D assignment may be TRBD1 or TRBD2 (5 bases each). CDR3 length: 14 amino acids. Trimming stripped 0 bases from V and 4 bases from J, with 9 bases between. The germline gives CDR1 MNHNS, CDR2 SASEGT. The CDR3 nucleotides are TGTGCCAGCAGTGAAGCCCCCGGGGCAGAGACCCAGTACTTC. Residues: CASSEAPGAETQYF.

Many counts were recorded for this clonotype. V usage is TRBV28 and J usage is TRBJ2-7, with 9 bases that match TRBD1. This CDR3 contains 16 residues. The J segment lost 2 bases and the V segment lost 2 bases, leaving 7 bases of the junction unmatched. Germline lookup yields CDR1 MDHEN and CDR2 SYDVKM. CDR3 amino acids: CASSLGGGQGPYEQYF. The CDR3 region has the DNA TGTGCCAGCAGTTTAGGGGGGGGACAGGGTCCCTACGAGCAGTACTTC. Full variable domain (rest looked up from reference TRBV28 and TRBJ2-7): DVKVTQSSRYLVKRTGEKVFLECVQDMDHENMFWYRQDPGLGLRLIYFSYDVKMKEKGDIPEGYSVSREKKERFSLILESASTNQTSMYLCASSLGGGQGPYEQYFGPGTRLTVT.

This clonotype was found a few times. The V gene is TRBV20-1, the J gene TRBJ2-3; the D gene is possibly TRBD2 (6 bases). Trimming shortened V by 8 bases and J by 2 bases, and 11 bases separated the two germline ends. CDR3 length: 12 amino acids. The germline CDR1 and CDR2 sequences are DFQATT and SNEGSKA (reference sequence). In DNA form, the CDR3 reads TGCAGTCCGACTAGTTCCACAGATACGCAGTATTTT. Its protein product is CSPTSSTDTQYF.

This clonotype has ten or more counts. The CDR3 reads CASVKGQKIEETQYF. The DNA of the CDR3 is TGTGCCAGCGTCAAGGGACAGAAAATAGAAGAGACCCAGTACTTC. J is TRBJ2-5 and V is TRBV28, with 7 bases lining up with TRBD1. The germline CDR1 and CDR2 sequences are MDHEN and SYDVKM. CDR3 length: 15 amino acids. V lost 8 bases to trimming and J lost 3 bases; unmatched junction nucleotides: 12.

Only a few counts were recorded for this clonotype. CDR3 nucleotides: TGCGCCAGCAGCTTGGCCCCCACAGGCCGGATGCGGACAACCATGGAGACCCAGTACTTC. This gives the protein CASSLAPTGRMRTTMETQYF. V is TRBV5-1 and J is TRBJ2-5, with TRBD1 as a possible D gene (5 bases). CDR1 and CDR2 (germline): SGHRS, YFSETQ. This CDR3 comprises 20 residues. V dropped 0 bases and J dropped 5 bases, with 29 bases sitting between them.

This clonotype was found many times. V is TRBV28 and J is TRBJ1-5, with 8 nucleotides matching TRBD1. Germline lookup yields CDR1 MDHEN and CDR2 SYDVKM. CDR3 size: 15 residues. V shed 4 bases, J shed 7 bases, and the junction held 9 bases outside the gene matches. The CDR3 bases are TGTGCCAGCAGTTCCCCGGACAGGGCGGTACAGCCCCAGCATTTT. Its translation: CASSSPDRAVQPQHF.

This clonotype turned up a few times. This sequence joins TRBV7-9 and TRBJ1-1, with 8 bases identical to TRBD1. Trimming removed 5 bases from V and 7 bases from J; junction bases left unmatched: 12. Germline V lookup: CDR1 SEHNR, CDR2 FQNEAQ (reference sequence). This CDR3 spans 15 amino acids. The DNA for the CDR3 is TGTGCCAGCAGCACTACGCCTAGGACAGGGATTGAAGCTTTCTTT. This sequence encodes CASSTTPRTGIEAFF. The variable domain in full, with the rest retrieved from reference TRBV7-9 and TRBJ1-1, is DTGVSQNPRHKITKRGQNVTFRCDPISEHNRLYWYRQTLGQGPEFLTYFQNEAQLEKSRLLSDRFSAERPKGSFSTLEIQRTEQGDSAMYLCASSTTPRTGIEAFFGQGTRLTVV.

The table lists this clonotype with many counts. The rearrangement uses TRBV27 and TRBJ2-7; weak D call: TRBD1 (6 bases). This CDR3 has 14 residues. Germline assignment: CDR1 MNHEY and CDR2 SMNVEV (reference sequence). Trimming removed 5 bases from V and 7 bases from J, with 18 bases in between. The CDR3 DNA is TGTGCCAGCAGTACCCCAGGGGACACTGGTGAGCAGTACTTC. Translating gives CASSTPGDTGEQYF.

This clonotype was seen many times. Written as DNA, the CDR3 is TGTGCCAGCAGGCAGGGGTATGACACCGGGGAGCTGTTTTTT. Amino acid sequence: CASRQGYDTGELFF. This sequence joins TRBV5-8 and TRBJ2-2; tentatively, D is TRBD1 (6 bases). With 5 bases removed from V and 3 bases from J, the gap between germline ends came to 11 bases. The CDR3 contains 14 residues. The germline CDR1 and CDR2 sequences are SGHTS and YDEGEE.

Ten or more counts support this clonotype. V usage is TRBV2 and J usage is TRBJ2-5, with D maybe TRBD1 (6 bases). This CDR3 contains 13 residues. Trimming cost V 6 bases and J 0 bases, with 8 bases left between them. The V gene's germline CDR1 is SNHLY and CDR2 FYNNEI. DNA of the CDR3: TGTGCCAGCAGAACAGGGTACCAAGAGACCCAGTACTTC. Translation gives CASRTGYQETQYF.

This clonotype was detected a few times. The DNA of the CDR3 is TGTGCCAGCAGTGATAGGACTAGCGGATTCACAGATACGCAGTATTTT. Translated: CASSDRTSGFTDTQYF. V is TRBV2 and J is TRBJ2-3; 10 bases map to TRBD2. CDR3 length: 16 amino acids. Germline trimming cut 3 bases from V and 2 bases from J; bases unmatched to any gene: 5. Per germline, CDR1 SNHLY and CDR2 FYNNEI.

This clonotype was detected many times. The chain has TRBV28 and TRBJ2-3; D may be TRBD1 (6 bases). V shed 4 bases and J shed 2 bases, with 13 bases lying between them. Germline values: CDR1 MDHEN, CDR2 SYDVKM. The CDR3 has 15 residues. The CDR3 DNA sequence: TGTGCCAGCAGTTCGGACAGCGCCACCACAGATACGCAGTATTTT. It yields the protein CASSSDSATTDTQYF.

The table lists this clonotype with a few counts. The chain couples TRBV9 to TRBJ1-6; weak D call: TRBD1 (5 bases). The V end lost 3 bases, the J end lost 4 bases, and 8 bases lay between the germline ends. The CDR3 runs 14 residues. Per the germline V gene, CDR1 is SGDLS and CDR2 is YYNGEE. CDR3 sequence reads: CASSEGPYNSPLHF. The CDR3 region has the DNA TGTGCCAGCAGCGAGGGACCATATAATTCACCCCTCCACTTT.

This clonotype was picked up many times. The chain employs TRBV12-3 or TRBV12-4 and TRBJ2-7; TRBD1 or TRBD2 may be the D gene (5 bases each). Trimming removed 10 bases from V and 2 bases from J, with 21 bases in between. The CDR3 has 15 amino acids. Here the CDR3 reads CATGDGTLQPYEQYF. The DNA for the CDR3 is TGTGCCACCGGCGACGGGACCCTTCAGCCCTACGAGCAGTACTTC.

Many counts were recorded for this clonotype. The chain joins TRBV20-1 to TRBJ2-1; the D gene is possibly TRBD2 (7 bases). CDR1 and CDR2 (germline): DFQATT, SNEGSKA (reference sequence). The CDR3 spans 14 residues. CDR3 region: CSIKAAGAHNEQFF. The DNA of the CDR3 is TGCAGCATCAAGGCCGCGGGGGCGCACAATGAGCAGTTCTTC.